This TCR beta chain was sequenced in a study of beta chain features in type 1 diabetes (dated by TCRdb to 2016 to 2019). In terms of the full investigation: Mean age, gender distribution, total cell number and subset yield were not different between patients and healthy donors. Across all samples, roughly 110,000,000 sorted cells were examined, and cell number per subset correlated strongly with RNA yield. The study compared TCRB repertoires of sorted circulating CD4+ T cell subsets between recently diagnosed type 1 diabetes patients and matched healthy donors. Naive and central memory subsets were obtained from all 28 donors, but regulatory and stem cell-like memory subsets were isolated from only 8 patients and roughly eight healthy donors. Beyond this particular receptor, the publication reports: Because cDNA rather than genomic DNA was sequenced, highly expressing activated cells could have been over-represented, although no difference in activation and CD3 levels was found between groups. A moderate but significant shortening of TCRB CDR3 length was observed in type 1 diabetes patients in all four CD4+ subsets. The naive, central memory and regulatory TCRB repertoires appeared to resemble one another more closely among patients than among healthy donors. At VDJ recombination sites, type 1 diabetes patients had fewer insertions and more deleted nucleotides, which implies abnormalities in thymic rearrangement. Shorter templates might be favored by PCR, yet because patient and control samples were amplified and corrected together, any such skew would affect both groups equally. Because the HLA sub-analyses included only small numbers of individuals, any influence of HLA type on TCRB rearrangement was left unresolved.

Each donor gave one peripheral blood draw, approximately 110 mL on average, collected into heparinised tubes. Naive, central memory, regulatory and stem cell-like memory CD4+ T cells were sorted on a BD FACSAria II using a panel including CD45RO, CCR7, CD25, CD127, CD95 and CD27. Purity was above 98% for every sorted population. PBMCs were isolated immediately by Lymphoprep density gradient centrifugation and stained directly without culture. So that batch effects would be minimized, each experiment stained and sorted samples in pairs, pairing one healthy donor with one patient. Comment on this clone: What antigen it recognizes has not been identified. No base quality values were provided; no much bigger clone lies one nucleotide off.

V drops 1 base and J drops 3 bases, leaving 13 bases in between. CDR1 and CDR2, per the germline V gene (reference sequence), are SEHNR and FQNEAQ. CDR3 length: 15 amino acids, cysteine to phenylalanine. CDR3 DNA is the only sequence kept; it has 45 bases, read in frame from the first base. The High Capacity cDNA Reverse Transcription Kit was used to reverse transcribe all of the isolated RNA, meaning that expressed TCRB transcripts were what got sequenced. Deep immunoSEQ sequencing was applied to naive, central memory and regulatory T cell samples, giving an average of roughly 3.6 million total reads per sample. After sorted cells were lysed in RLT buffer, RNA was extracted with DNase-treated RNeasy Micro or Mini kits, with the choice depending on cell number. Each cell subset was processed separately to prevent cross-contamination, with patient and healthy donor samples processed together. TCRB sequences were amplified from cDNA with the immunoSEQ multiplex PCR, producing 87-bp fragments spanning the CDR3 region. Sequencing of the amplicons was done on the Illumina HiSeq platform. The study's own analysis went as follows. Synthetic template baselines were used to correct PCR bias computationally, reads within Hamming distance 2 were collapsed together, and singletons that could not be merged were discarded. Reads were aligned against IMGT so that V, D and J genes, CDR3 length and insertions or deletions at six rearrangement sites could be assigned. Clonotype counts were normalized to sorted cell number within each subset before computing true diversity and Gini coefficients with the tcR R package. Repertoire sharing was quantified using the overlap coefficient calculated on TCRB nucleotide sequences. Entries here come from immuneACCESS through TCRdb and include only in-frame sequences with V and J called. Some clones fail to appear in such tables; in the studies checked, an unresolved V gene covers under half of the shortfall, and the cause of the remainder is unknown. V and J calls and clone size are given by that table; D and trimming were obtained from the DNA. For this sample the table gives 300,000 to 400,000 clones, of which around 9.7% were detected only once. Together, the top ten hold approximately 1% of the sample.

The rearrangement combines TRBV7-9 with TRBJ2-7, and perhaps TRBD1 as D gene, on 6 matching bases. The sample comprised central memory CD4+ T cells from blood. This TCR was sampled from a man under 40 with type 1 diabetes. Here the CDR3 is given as CASSLGQGLVYEQYF. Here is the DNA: TGTGCCAGCAGCTTAGGCCAGGGGCTTGTCTACGAGCAGTACTTC. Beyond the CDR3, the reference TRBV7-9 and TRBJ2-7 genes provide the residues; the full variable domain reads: DTGVSQNPRHKITKRGQNVTFRCDPISEHNRLYWYRQTLGQGPEFLTYFQNEAQLEKSRLLSDRFSAERPKGSFSTLEIQRTEQGDSAMYLCASSLGQGLVYEQYFGPGTRLTVT.